This TCR beta chain was sequenced for a study of Graves' ophthalmopathy and Graves' hyperthyroidism. Study-wide points: Using a 13-signature model, the authors split ophthalmopathy from stable hyperthyroidism, with about 90% sensitivity and around 84% specificity.

This clonotype was observed many times. Its antigen is unidentified. As the template, RNA transcripts were used to amplify TCR beta CDR3 regions. Investigators did first-round RT-PCR with HTBI primers, then second-round multiplex PCR. TCRdb re-called the multiplex PCR reads with MiXCR, one entry per CDR3 protein. Found here are 400,000 to 450,000 distinct CDR3 sequences, roughly 20% of them singletons; the top ten hold 2.5% to 3.5%. Hyperthyroidism in these 18- to 65-year-old patients was newly diagnosed, lasting under 2 months. Diagnoses were established from clinical symptoms, serum thyroxine, TRAb, thyroid ultrasound and orbital computed tomography. Germline trimming cut 1 base from V and 2 bases from J; bases unmatched to any gene: 7. CDR3 length equals 16 residues. Germline values: CDR1 SGHTA, CDR2 FQGNSA.

This receptor was taken from a young woman with stable Graves' hyperthyroidism. The sequenced sample consisted of peripheral blood. This chain joins TRBV7-2 and TRBJ2-5; 7 nucleotides line up with TRBD2. The CDR3: CASSLVSSGRQETQYF. In DNA form, the CDR3 reads TGTGCCAGCAGCTTAGTTTCTAGCGGAAGACAAGAGACCCAGTACTTC. The full variable domain, in which reference TRBV7-2 and TRBJ2-5 provide the parts outside the CDR3, is GAGVSQSPSNKVTEKGKDVELRCDPISGHTALYWYRQSLGQGLEFLIYFQGNSAPDKSGLPSDRFSAERTGGSVSTLTIQRTQQEDSAVYLCASSLVSSGRQETQYFGPGTRLLVL.